A selection of T cell receptor beta chains follows, all from one sample in a study of blood T cell repertoires in COVID-19. Profiled with immunoSEQ multiplex PCR; TCRdb holds only in-frame clones, not every one. The data hold about 180,000 clones, with 86% observed a single time. The sequenced material came from PBMCs or T cells enriched from blood (not recorded which). All receptors come from a woman aged 25 to 39 who had recovered from COVID-19. CDR3s leave out the opening cysteine and the closing phenylalanine or tryptophan.

v_gene | CDR3aa
TRBV18 | ASSPRQGASDNNEQF
TRBV27 | ASSLSVGGPYEQY
TRBV30 | AWTSGSPGYT
TRBV19 | ASSRASGSGEQF
TRBV5-4 | ASSLAGLGHGELF
TRBV29-1 | SAGDAEAF
TRBV30 | AQTSGRYRRNEQF
TRBV4-1 | ASSQVQITGNTIY
TRBV6-1 | ASSGGGHIGNEKLF
TRBV4-1 | ASSQVGSGTFFGYT
TRBV12-5 | ASGLVLTGNPADTQY
TRBV27 | ASSATGTGELF
TRBV4-1 | ASSPGTANYGYT
TRBV9 | ASSAPGFGKNTEAF
TRBV5-1 | ASSSGTSGRAGSDTQY
TRBV19 | ASSIGSDQETQY
TRBV4-1 | ASSQAGDEQY
TRBV7-9 | ASSQGRADYNEQF
TRBV27 | ASSLSGGFYNEQF
TRBV12-3/TRBV12-4 | ASNEKHNYGYT
TRBV7-9 | ASSLNTGELF
TRBV28 | AIETGDSNQPQH
TRBV27 | ASSLQDGHAYEQY
TRBV7-9 | ASSTGGGRGSPSYT
TRBV6-5 | ASSPDARGTGELF
TRBV9 | ASSPRGTSGETQY
TRBV5-1 | ASSPRAEANTEAF
TRBV6-5 | ASSSHSGTYNEQF
TRBV19 | ASSIGLSGRASDTQY
TRBV6-5 | ASSNSGRPYEQY
TRBV19 | ASRDRSYQPQH
TRBV3-1/TRBV3-2 | ASRRLAGAEQY
TRBV28 | ASSKGGSYGYT
TRBV6-5 | ASIRSFQETQY
TRBV5-4 | ASSLDAGRSGNTIY
TRBV3-1/TRBV3-2 | ASSQDGLAGVLEQY
TRBV27 | ASSPDVANNQPQH
TRBV27 | ASSLSGTGNYGYT
TRBV4-1 | ASSQERTSGGDEQF
TRBV6-5 | ASHGGSGANVLT
TRBV3-1/TRBV3-2 | ASSPTSGNTIY
TRBV12-3/TRBV12-4 | ASSLRRGQGAD